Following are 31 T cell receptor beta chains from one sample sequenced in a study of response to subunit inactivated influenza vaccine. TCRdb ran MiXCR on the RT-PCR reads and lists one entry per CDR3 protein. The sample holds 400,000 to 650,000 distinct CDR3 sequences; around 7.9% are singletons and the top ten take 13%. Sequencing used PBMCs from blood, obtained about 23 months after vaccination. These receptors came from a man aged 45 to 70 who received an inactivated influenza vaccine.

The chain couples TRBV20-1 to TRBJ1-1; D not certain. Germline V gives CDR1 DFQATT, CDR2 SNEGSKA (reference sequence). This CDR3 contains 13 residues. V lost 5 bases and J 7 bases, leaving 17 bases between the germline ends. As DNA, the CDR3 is TGCAGTGCTCCTCCTCACGGACGGAATGAAGCTTTCTTT. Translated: CSAPPHGRNEAFF.

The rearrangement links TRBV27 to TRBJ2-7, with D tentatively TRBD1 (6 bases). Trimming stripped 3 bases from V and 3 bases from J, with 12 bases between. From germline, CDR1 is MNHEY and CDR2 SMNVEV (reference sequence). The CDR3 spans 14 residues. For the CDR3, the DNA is TGTGCCAGCAGTTTGTCAGGGGTACTCTACGAGCAGTACTTC. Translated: CASSLSGVLYEQYF.

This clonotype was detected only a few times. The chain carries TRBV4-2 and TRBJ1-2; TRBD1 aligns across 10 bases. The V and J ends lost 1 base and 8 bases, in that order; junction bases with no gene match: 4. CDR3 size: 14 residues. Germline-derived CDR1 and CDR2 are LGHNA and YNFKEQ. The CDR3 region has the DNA TGTGCCAGCAGCCAAGGGGACAGGGGCGGAGGCTACACCTTC. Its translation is CASSQGDRGGGYTF.

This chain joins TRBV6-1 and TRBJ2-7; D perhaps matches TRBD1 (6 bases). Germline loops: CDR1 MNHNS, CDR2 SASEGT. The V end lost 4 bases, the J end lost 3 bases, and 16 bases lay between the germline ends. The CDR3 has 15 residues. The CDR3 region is CASSGLTGKGYEQYF. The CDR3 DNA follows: TGTGCCAGCAGTGGACTAACAGGGAAGGGCTACGAGCAGTACTTC.

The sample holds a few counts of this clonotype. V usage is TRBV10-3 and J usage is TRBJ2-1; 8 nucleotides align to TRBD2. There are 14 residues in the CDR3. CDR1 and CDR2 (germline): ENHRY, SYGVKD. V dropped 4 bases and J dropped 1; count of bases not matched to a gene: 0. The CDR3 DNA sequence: TGTGCCATCAGTGGCGGGGGGTCCTACAATGAGCAGTTCTTC. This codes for CAISGGGSYNEQFF.

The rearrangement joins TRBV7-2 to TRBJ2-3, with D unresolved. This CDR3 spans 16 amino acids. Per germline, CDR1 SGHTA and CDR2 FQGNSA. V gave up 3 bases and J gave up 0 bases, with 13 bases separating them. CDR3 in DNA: TGTGCCAGCAGCTTGTTCCTGGGATCTAGCACAGATACGCAGTATTTT. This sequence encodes CASSLFLGSSTDTQYF.

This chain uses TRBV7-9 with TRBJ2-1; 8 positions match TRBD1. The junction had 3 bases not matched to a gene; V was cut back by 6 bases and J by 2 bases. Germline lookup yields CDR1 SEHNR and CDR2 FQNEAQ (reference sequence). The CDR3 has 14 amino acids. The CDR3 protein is CASRHRGTYNEQFF. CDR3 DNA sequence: TGTGCCAGCAGACACAGGGGGACCTACAATGAGCAGTTCTTC.

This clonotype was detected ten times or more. The CDR3 coding sequence is TGTGCCAGCAGCCTTACAGGGCTTGGTTTCTACGAGCAGTACTTC. Protein sequence: CASSLTGLGFYEQYF. The chain links TRBV7-9 to TRBJ2-7; D might be TRBD1 (6 bases). Between the trimmed V and J ends, which lost 5 bases and 3 bases, there was a span of 17 bases. Germline assignment: CDR1 SEHNR and CDR2 FQNEAQ (reference sequence). The CDR3 extends over 15 amino acids.

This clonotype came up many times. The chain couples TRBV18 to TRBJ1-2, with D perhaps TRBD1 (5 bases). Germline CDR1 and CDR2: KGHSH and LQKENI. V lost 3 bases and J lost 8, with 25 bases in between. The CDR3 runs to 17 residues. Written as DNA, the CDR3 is TGTGCCAGCTCACCCTCGGGACTCCTCCTTCTTTCGTCCGGCTACACCTTC. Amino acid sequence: CASSPSGLLLLSSGYTF.

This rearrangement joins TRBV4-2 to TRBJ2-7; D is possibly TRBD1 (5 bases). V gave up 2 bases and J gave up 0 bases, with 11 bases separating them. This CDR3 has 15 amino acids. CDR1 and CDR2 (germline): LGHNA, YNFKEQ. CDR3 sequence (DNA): TGTGCCAGCAGCCAACAGGGTACATTCTCCTACGAGCAGTACTTC. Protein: CASSQQGTFSYEQYF.

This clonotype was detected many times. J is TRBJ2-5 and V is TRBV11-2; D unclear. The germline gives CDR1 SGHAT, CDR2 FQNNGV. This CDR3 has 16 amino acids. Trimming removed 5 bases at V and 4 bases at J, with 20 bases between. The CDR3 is CASSRKPSRVLETQYF. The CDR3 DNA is TGTGCCAGCAGCCGAAAACCCTCTAGGGTGTTAGAGACCCAGTACTTC.

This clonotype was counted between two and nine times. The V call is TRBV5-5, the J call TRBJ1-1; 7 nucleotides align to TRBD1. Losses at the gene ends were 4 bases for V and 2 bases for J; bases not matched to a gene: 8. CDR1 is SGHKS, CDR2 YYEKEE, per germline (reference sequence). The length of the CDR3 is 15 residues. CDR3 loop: CASSGGQALNTEAFF. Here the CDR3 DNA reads TGTGCCAGCAGCGGAGGACAGGCGTTAAACACTGAAGCTTTCTTT.

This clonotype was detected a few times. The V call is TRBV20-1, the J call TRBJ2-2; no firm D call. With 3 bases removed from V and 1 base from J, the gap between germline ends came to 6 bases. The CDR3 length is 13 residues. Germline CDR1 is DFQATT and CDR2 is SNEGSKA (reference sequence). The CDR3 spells CSASSGNTGELFF. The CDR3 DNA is TGCAGTGCTAGTTCCGGGAACACCGGGGAGCTGTTTTTT.

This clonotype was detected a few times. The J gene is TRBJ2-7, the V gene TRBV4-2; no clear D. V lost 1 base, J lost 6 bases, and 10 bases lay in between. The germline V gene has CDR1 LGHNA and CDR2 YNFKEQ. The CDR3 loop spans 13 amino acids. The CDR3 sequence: CASSQAIVREQYF. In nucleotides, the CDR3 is TGTGCCAGCAGCCAAGCAATCGTCCGCGAGCAGTACTTC.

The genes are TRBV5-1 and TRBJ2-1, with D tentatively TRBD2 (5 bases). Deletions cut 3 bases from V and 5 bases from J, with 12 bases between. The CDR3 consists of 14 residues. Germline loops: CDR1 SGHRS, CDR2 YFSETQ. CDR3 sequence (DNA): TGCGCCAGCAGCTCAACTAGGATGAACAATGAGCAGTTCTTC. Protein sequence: CASSSTRMNNEQFF.

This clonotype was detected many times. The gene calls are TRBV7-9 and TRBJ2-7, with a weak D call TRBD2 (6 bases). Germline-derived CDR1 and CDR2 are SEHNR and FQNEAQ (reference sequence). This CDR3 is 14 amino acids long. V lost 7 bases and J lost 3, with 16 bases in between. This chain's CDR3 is CASTSGGADYEQYF. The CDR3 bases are TGTGCCAGCACCTCCGGCGGGGCGGACTACGAGCAGTACTTC.

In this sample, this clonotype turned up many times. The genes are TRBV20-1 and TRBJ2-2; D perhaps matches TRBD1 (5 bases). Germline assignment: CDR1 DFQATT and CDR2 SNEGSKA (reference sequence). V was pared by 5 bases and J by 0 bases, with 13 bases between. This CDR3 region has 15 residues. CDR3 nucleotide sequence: TGCAGTGCTGGAAGACAGCTCGCGAACACCGGGGAGCTGTTTTTT. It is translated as CSAGRQLANTGELFF.

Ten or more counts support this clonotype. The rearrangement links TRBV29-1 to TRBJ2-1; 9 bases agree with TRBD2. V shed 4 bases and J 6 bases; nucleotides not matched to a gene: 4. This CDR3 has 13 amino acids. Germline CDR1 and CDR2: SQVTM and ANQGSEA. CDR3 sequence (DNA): TGCAGCGTTGGGACTAGCGCTTTCAATGAGCAGTTCTTC. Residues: CSVGTSAFNEQFF.

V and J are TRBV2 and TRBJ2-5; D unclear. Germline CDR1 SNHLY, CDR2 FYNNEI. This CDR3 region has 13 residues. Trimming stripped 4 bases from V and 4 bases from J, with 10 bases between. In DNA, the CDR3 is TGTGCCAGCAGTGGGTCAGGCGGAGAGACCCAGTACTTC. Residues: CASSGSGGETQYF.

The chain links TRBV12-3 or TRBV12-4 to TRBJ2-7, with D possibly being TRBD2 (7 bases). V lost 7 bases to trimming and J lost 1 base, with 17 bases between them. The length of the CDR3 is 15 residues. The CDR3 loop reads CASTLGGGGSYEQYF. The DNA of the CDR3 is TGTGCCAGCACCCTTGGCGGGGGCGGATCCTACGAGCAGTACTTC.

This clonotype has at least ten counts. Here the CDR3 reads CASSLVGGPNTGELFF. CDR3 nucleotides: TGTGCCAGCAGCTTAGTGGGGGGCCCAAACACCGGGGAGCTGTTTTTT. This chain uses TRBV7-2 with TRBJ2-2, with D perhaps being TRBD1 or TRBD2 (6 bases each). Germline CDR1 is SGHTA and CDR2 is FQGNSA. Trimming left V 1 base short and J 2 bases short, with 11 bases between. The CDR3 covers 16 residues.

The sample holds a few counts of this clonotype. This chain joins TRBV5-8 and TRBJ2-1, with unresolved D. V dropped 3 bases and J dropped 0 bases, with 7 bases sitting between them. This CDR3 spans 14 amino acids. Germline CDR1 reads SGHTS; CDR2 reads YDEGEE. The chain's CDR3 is CASSSTNSYNEQFF. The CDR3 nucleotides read TGTGCCAGCAGCTCCACAAACTCCTACAATGAGCAGTTCTTC.

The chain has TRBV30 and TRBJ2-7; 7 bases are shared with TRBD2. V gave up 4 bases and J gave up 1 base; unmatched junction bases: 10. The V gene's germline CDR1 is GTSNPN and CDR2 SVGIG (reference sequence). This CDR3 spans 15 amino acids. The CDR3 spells CAWTDFVGGSYEQYF. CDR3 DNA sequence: TGTGCCTGGACTGACTTTGTGGGGGGGTCCTACGAGCAGTACTTC.

The CDR3 protein is CASSRAGAGETQYF. As DNA, the CDR3 is TGCGCCAGCAGCCGAGCGGGAGCCGGGGAGACCCAGTACTTC. The genes are TRBV4-1 and TRBJ2-5; the match to TRBD2 covers 8 bases. The CDR3 consists of 14 residues. Germline V gene lookup returns CDR1 MGHRA and CDR2 YSYEKL. V shed 4 bases, J shed 5 bases, and the junction held 6 bases outside the gene matches.

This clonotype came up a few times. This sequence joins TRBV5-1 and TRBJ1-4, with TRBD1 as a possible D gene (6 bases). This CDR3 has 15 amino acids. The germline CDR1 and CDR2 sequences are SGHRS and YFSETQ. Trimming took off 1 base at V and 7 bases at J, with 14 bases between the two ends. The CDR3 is CASSLWGAESEKLFF. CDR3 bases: TGCGCCAGCAGCTTGTGGGGGGCGGAGAGTGAAAAACTGTTTTTT.

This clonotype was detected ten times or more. CDR3 protein: CASSLGGVWVNTGELFF. In nucleotides, the CDR3 is TGTGCCAGCAGCTTAGGTGGGGTGTGGGTAAACACCGGGGAGCTGTTTTTT. This chain links TRBV7-6 with TRBJ2-2; no definite D call. V gave up 1 base and J gave up 2 bases, with 14 bases separating them. From germline, CDR1 is SGHVS and CDR2 FNYEAQ. The CDR3 is 17 residues long.

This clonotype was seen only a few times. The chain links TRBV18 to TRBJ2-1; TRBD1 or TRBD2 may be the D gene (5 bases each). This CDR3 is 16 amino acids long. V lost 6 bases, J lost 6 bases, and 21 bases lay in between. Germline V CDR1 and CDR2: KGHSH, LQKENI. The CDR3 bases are TGTGCCAGCTCGAGACTTCCGGCGTGGGGGACCAATGAGCAGTTCTTC. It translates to CASSRLPAWGTNEQFF. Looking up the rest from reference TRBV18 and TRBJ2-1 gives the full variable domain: NAGVMQNPRHLVRRRGQEARLRCSPMKGHSHVYWYRQLPEEGLKFMVYLQKENIIDESGMPKERFSAEFPKEGPSILRIQQVVRGDSAAYFCASSRLPAWGTNEQFFGPGTRLTVL.

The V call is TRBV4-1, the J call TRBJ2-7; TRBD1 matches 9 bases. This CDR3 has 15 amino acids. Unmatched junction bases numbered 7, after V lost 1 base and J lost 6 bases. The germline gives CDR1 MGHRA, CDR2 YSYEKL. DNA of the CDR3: TGCGCCAGCAGCCAAGCCCCGGGACAGGGTATCGAGCAGTACTTC. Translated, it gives CASSQAPGQGIEQYF.

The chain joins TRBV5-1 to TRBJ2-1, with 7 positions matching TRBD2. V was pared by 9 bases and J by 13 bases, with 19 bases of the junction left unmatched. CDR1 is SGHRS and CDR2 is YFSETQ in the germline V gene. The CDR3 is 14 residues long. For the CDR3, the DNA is TGCGCCACCCAGACTAGCAATGGGGCTCAGCAACAGTTCTTC. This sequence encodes CATQTSNGAQQQFF. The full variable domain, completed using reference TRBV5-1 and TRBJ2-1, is KAGVTQTPRYLIKTRGQQVTLSCSPISGHRSVSWYQQTPGQGLQFLFEYFSETQRNKGNFPGRFSGRQFSNSRSEMNVSTLELGDSALYLCATQTSNGAQQQFFGPGTRLTVL.

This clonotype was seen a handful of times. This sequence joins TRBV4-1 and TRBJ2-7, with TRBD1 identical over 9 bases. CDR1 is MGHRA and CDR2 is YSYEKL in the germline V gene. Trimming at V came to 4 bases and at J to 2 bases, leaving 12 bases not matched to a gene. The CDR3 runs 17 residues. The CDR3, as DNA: TGCGCCAGCAGCCCCTACCCCGGGACAGGGACCACCTACGAGCAGTACTTC. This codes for CASSPYPGTGTTYEQYF.

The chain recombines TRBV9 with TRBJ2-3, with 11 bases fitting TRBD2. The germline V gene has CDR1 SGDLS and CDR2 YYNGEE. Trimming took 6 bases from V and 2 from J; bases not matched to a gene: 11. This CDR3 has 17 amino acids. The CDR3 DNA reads TGTGCCAGCACCGCGGGGACTAGCGGATACTCCACAGATACGCAGTATTTT. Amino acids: CASTAGTSGYSTDTQYF.